This T cell receptor beta chain originates from a study of identical twins. TCRdb ran MiXCR on the 5' RACE reads and lists one entry per CDR3 protein. The sample has 210,000 or so distinct CDR3 sequences; about 15% are singletons. V shed 3 bases and J shed 3 bases, with 9 bases lying between them. Germline assignment: CDR1 SGDLS and CDR2 YYNGEE. CDR3 length: 13 residues. This clonotype was seen a few times. Separately, the same data were catalogued under a study of T cells expressing NK-cell markers. That study reports: Investigators obtained TCR beta repertoires from sorted CD3+CD56+NKG2C+, CD3+CD56+NKG2C- and CD3+CD56-NKG2C+ T cells. A range of 1.0-7.0% of CD8+ T cells consisted of dominant NKG2C+ clonotypes in 5 to 7 donors. In a handful of donors, dominant clonotypes made up 28.3-60.1% of CD3+CD56-NKG2C+ cells.

This clonotype originated in a woman between 18 and 29 years old in good health. This chain links TRBV9 with TRBJ1-1; no firm D call. Sequenced: CD8+ T cells sorted from blood. The CDR3 spells CASSGSRDTEAFF. The CDR3 nucleotides read TGTGCCAGCAGCGGATCTCGGGACACTGAAGCTTTCTTT.